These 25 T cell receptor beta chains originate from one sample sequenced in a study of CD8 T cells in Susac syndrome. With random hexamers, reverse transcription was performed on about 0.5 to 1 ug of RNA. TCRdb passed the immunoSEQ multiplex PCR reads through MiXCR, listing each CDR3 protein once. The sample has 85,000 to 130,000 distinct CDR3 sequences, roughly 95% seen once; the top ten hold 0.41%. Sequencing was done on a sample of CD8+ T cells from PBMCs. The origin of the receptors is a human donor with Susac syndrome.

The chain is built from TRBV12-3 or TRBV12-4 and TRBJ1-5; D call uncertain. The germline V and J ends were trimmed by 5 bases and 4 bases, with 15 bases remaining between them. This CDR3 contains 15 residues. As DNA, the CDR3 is TGTGCCAGCAGTCGGTCGTACGGGGAGAATCAGCCCCAGCATTTT. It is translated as CASSRSYGENQPQHF.

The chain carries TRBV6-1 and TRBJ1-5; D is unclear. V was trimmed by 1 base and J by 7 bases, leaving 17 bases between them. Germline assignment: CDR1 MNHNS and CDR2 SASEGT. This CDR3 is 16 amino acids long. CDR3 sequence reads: CASSEDGWASRQPQHF. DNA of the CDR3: TGTGCCAGCAGTGAAGACGGGTGGGCCTCTAGGCAGCCCCAGCATTTT.

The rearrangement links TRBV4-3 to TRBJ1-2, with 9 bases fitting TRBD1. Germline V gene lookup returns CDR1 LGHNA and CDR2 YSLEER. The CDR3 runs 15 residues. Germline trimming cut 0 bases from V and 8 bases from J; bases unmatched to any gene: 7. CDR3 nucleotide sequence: TGCGCCAGCAGCCAAGATCCGGACAGGGGAGAGGGCTACACCTTC. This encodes CASSQDPDRGEGYTF.

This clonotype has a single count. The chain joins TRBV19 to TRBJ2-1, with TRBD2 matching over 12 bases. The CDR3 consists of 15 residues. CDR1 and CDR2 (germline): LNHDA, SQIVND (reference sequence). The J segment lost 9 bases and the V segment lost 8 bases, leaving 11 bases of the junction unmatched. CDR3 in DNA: TGTGCCAGTCTCCCTGCTAGCGGGGGGGCCGGTGAGCAGTTCTTC. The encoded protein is CASLPASGGAGEQFF. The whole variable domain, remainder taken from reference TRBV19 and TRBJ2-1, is DGGITQSPKYLFRKEGQNVTLSCEQNLNHDAMYWYRQDPGQGLRLIYYSQIVNDFQKGDIAEGYSVSREKKESFPLTVTSAQKNPTAFYLCASLPASGGAGEQFFGPGTRLTVL.

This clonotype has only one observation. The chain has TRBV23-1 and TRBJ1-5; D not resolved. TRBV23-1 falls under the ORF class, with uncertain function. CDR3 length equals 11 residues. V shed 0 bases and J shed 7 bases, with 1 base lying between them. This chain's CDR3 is CASSQSQPQHF. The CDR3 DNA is TGCGCCAGCAGTCAATCCCAGCCCCAGCATTTT.

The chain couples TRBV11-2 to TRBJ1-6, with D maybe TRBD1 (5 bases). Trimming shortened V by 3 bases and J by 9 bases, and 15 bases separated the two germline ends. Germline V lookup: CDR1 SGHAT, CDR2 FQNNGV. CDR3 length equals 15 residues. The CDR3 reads CASSFDRDLISPLHF. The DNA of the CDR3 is TGTGCCAGCAGCTTCGACCGGGACCTTATTTCACCCCTCCACTTT.

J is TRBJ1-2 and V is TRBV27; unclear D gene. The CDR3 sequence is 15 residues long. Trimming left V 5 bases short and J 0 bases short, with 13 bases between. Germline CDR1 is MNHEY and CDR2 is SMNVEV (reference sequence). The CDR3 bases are TGTGCCAGCAGTCCCCTCGACAAGACTAACTATGGCTACACCTTC. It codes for CASSPLDKTNYGYTF.

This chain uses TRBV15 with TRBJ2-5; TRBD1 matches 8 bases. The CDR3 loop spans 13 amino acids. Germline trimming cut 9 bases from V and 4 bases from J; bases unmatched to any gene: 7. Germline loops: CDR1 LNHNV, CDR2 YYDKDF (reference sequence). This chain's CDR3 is CATRDRGSETQYF. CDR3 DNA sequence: TGTGCCACACGTGACAGGGGATCAGAGACCCAGTACTTC.

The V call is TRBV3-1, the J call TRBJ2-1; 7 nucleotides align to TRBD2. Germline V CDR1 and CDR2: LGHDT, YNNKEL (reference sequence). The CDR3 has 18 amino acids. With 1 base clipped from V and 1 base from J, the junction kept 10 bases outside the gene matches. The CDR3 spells CASSQAAAGERSYNEQFF. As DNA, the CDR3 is TGTGCCAGCAGCCAAGCGGCGGCGGGAGAAAGGTCCTACAATGAGCAGTTCTTC.

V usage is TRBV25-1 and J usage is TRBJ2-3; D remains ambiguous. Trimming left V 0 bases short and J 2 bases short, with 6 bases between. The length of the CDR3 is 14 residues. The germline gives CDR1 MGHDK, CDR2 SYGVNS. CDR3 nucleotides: TGTGCCAGCAGTGAATACGGCTTCACAGATACGCAGTATTTT. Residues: CASSEYGFTDTQYF.

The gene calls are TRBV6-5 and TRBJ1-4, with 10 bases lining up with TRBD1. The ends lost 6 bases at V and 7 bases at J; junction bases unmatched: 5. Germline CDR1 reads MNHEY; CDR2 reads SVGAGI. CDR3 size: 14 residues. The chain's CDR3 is CASRTTGGREKLFF. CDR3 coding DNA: TGTGCCAGCAGAACGACAGGGGGCCGTGAAAAACTGTTTTTT.

The CDR3 nucleotides read TGTGCCAGCAGCACCGAGGGGCCTGGCGCGTATGGCTACACCTTC. It specifies CASSTEGPGAYGYTF. The V and J genes are TRBV7-9 and TRBJ1-2; tentatively, D is TRBD1 (5 bases). Per the germline V gene, CDR1 is SEHNR and CDR2 is FQNEAQ (reference sequence). The germline V and J ends were trimmed by 5 bases and 5 bases, with 18 bases remaining between them. This CDR3 is 15 amino acids long.

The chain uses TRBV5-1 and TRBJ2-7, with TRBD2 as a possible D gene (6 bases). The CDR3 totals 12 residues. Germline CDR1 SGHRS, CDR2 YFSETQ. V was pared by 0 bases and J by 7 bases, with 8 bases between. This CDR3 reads CASSLAGGEQYF. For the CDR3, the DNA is TGCGCCAGCAGCTTGGCCGGGGGAGAGCAGTACTTC.

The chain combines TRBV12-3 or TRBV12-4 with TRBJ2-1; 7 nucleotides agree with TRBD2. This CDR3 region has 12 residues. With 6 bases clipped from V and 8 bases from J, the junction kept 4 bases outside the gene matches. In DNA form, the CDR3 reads TGTGCCAGCAGCCCAACTAGCGATGAGCAGTTCTTC. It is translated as CASSPTSDEQFF.

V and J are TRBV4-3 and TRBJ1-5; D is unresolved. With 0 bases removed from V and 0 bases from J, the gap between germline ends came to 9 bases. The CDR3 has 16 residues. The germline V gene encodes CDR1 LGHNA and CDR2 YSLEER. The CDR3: CASSQEIAASNQPQHF. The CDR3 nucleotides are TGCGCCAGCAGCCAAGAGATAGCCGCTAGCAATCAGCCCCAGCATTTT.

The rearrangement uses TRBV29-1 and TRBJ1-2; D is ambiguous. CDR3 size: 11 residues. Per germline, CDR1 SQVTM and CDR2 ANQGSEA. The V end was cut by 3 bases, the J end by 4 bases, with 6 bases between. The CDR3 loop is CSVEGIYGYTF. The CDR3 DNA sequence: TGCAGCGTTGAGGGAATCTATGGCTACACCTTC.

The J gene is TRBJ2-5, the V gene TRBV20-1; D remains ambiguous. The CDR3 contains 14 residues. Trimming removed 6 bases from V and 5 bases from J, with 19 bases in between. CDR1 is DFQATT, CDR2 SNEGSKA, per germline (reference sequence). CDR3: CSALLDRPGETQYF. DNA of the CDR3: TGCAGTGCACTTCTAGATAGGCCTGGGGAGACCCAGTACTTC.

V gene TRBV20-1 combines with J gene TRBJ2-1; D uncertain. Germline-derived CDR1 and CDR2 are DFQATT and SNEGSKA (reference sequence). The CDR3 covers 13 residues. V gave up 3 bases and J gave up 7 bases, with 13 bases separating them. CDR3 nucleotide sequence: TGCAGTGCTAGCGGCCGAGGAGAGAATGAGCAGTTCTTC. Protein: CSASGRGENEQFF.

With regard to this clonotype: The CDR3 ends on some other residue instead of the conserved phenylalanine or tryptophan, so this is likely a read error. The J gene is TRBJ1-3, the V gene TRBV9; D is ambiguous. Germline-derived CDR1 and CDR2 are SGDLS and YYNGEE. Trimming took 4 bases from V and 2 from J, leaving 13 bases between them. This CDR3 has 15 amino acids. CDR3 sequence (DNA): TGTGCCAGCAGCCCGAGGCCGCAGGCTGGAAACACCATATATTCT. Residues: CASSPRPQAGNTIYS.

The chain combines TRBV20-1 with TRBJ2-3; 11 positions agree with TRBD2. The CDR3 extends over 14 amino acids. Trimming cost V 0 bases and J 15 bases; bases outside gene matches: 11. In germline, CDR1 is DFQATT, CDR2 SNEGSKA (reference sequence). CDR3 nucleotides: TGCAGTGCTAGAGATATCACTAGCGGGGGCACAACTTATTTT. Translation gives CSARDITSGGTTYF.

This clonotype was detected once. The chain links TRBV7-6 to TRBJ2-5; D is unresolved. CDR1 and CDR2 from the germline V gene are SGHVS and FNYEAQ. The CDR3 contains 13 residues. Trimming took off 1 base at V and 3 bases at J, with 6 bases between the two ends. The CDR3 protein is CASSLGAEETQYF. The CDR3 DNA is TGTGCCAGCAGCTTAGGGGCAGAAGAGACCCAGTACTTC.

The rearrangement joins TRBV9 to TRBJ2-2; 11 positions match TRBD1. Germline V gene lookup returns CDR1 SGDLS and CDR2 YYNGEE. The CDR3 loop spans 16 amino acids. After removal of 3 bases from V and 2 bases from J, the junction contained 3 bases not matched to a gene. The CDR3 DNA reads TGTGCCAGCAGCGAGGGGACAGGGGGTAACACCGGGGAGCTGTTTTTT. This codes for CASSEGTGGNTGELFF. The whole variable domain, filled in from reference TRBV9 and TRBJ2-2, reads DSGVTQTPKHLITATGQRVTLRCSPRSGDLSVYWYQQSLDQGLQFLIQYYNGEERAKGNILERFSAQQFPDLHSELNLSSLELGDSALYFCASSEGTGGNTGELFFGEGSRLTVL.

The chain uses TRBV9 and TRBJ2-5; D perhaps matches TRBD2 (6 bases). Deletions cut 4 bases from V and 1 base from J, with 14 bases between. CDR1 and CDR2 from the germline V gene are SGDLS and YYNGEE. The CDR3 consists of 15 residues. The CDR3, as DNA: TGTGCCAGCAGCCCCACGGCGGGGACCCAAGAGACCCAGTACTTC. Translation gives CASSPTAGTQETQYF.

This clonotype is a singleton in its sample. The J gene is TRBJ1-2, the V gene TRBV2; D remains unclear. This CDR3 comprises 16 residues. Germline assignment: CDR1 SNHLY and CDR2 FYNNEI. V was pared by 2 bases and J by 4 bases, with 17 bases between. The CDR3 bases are TGTGCCAGCAGTGAAATCTCGGGGAGTTCCCCCTATGGCTACACCTTC. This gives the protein CASSEISGSSPYGYTF.

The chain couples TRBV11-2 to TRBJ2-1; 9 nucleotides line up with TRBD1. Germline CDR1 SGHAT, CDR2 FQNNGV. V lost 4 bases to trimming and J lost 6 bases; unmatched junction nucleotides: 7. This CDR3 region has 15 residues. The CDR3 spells CASSWETGGINEQFF. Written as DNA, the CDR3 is TGTGCCAGCAGCTGGGAGACAGGGGGGATCAATGAGCAGTTCTTC.